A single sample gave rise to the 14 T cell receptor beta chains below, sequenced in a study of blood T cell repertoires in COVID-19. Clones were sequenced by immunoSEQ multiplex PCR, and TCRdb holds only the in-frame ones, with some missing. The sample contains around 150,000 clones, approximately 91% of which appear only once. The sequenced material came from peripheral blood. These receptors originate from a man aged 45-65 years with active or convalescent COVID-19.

The CDR3 here is CASSLREEESDTDTQYF. The DNA for the CDR3 is TGTGCCAGCAGCTTGAGAGAAGAGGAAAGTGACACAGATACGCAGTATTTT. The V gene is TRBV13, the J gene TRBJ2-3; D unclear. V was trimmed by 3 bases and J by 2 bases, leaving 18 bases between them. This CDR3 has 17 amino acids. CDR1 and CDR2 (germline): PRHDT, FYEKMQ (reference sequence).

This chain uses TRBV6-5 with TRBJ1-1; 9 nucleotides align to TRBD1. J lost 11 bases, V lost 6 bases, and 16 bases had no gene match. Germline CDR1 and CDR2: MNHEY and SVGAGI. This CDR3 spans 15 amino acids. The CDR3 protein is CASRPDPRQGVLAFF. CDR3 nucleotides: TGTGCCAGCAGACCCGACCCTAGACAGGGGGTTTTGGCTTTCTTT.

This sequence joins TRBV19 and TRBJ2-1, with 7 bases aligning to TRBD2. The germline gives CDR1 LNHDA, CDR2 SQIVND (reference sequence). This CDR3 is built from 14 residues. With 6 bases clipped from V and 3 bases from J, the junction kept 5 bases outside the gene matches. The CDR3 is CASRRGSLYNEQFF. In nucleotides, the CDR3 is TGTGCCAGTAGGCGGGGGAGCCTCTACAATGAGCAGTTCTTC. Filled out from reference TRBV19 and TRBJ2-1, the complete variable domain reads DGGITQSPKYLFRKEGQNVTLSCEQNLNHDAMYWYRQDPGQGLRLIYYSQIVNDFQKGDIAEGYSVSREKKESFPLTVTSAQKNPTAFYLCASRRGSLYNEQFFGPGTRLTVL.

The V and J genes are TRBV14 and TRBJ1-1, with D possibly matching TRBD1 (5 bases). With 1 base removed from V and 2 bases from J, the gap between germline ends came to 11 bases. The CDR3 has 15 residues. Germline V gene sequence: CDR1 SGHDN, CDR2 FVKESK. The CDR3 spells CASSQGRTPNTEAFF. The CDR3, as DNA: TGTGCCAGCAGCCAAGGTAGGACACCCAACACTGAAGCTTTCTTT.

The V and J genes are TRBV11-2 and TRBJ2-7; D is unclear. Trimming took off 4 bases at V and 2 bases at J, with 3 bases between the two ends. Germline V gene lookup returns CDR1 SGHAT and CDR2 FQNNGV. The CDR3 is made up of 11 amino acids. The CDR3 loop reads CASSSAYEQYF. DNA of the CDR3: TGTGCCAGCAGCTCCGCCTACGAGCAGTACTTC.

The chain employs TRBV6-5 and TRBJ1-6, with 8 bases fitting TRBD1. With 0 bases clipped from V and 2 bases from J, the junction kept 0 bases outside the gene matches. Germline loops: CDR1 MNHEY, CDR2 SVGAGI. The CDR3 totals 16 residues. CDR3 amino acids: CASSYSDRAYNSPLHF. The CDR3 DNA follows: TGTGCCAGCAGTTACTCGGACAGGGCCTATAATTCACCCCTCCACTTT.

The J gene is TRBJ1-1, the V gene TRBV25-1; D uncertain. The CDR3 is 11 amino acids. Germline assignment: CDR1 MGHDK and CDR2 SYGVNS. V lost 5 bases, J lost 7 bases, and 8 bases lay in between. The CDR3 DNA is TGTGCCAGCAGTCCGGGGATTGAAGCTTTCTTT. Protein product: CASSPGIEAFF.

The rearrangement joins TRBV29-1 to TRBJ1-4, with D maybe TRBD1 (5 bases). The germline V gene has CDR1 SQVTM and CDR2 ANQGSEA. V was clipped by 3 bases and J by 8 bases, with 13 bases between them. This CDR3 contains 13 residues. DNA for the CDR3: TGCAGCGTTGAGGTCGGAGGGGTGGAAAAACTGTTTTTT. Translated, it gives CSVEVGGVEKLFF.

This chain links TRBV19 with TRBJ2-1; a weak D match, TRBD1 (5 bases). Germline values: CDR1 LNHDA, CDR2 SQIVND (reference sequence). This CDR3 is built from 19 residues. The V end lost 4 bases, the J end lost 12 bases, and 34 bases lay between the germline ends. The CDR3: CASSRYTRLARSFMQGQFF. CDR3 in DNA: TGTGCCAGTAGTAGATATACTCGCCTCGCACGATCTTTTATGCAGGGGCAGTTCTTC.

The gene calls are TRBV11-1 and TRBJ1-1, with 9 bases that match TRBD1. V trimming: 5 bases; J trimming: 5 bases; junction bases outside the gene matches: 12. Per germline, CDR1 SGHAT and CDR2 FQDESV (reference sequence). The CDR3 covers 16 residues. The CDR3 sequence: CASSLTGTGIPTEAFF. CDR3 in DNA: TGTGCCAGCAGCCTGACCGGGACAGGGATACCGACTGAAGCTTTCTTT. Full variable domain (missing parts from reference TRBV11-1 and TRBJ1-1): EAEVAQSPRYKITEKSQAVAFWCDPISGHATLYWYRQILGQGPELLVQFQDESVVDDSQLPKDRFSAERLKGVDSTLKIQPAELGDSAMYLCASSLTGTGIPTEAFFGQGTRLTVV.

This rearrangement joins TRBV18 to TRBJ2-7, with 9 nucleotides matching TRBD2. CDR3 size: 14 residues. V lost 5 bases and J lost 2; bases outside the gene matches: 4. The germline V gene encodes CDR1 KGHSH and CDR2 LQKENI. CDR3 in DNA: TGTGCCAGCTCAGCGGGACTAGCCCCCTACGAGCAGTACTTC. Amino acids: CASSAGLAPYEQYF.

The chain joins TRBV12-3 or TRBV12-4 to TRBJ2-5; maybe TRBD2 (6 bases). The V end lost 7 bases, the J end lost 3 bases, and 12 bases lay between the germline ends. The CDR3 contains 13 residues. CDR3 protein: CASIGTGEETQYF. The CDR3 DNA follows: TGTGCCAGCATAGGTACGGGGGAAGAGACCCAGTACTTC.

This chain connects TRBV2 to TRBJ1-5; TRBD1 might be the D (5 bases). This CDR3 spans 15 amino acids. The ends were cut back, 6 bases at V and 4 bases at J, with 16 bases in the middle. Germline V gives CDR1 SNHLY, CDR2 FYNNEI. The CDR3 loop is CASSAQGRGNQPQHF. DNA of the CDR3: TGTGCCAGCAGCGCCCAGGGACGGGGGAATCAGCCCCAGCATTTT.

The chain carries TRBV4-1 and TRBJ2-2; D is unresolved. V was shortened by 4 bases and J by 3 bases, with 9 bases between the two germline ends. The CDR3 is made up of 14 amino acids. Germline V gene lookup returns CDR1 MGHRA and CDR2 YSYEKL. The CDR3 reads CASSPQKYTGELFF. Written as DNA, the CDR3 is TGCGCCAGCAGCCCTCAGAAGTACACCGGGGAGCTGTTTTTT.